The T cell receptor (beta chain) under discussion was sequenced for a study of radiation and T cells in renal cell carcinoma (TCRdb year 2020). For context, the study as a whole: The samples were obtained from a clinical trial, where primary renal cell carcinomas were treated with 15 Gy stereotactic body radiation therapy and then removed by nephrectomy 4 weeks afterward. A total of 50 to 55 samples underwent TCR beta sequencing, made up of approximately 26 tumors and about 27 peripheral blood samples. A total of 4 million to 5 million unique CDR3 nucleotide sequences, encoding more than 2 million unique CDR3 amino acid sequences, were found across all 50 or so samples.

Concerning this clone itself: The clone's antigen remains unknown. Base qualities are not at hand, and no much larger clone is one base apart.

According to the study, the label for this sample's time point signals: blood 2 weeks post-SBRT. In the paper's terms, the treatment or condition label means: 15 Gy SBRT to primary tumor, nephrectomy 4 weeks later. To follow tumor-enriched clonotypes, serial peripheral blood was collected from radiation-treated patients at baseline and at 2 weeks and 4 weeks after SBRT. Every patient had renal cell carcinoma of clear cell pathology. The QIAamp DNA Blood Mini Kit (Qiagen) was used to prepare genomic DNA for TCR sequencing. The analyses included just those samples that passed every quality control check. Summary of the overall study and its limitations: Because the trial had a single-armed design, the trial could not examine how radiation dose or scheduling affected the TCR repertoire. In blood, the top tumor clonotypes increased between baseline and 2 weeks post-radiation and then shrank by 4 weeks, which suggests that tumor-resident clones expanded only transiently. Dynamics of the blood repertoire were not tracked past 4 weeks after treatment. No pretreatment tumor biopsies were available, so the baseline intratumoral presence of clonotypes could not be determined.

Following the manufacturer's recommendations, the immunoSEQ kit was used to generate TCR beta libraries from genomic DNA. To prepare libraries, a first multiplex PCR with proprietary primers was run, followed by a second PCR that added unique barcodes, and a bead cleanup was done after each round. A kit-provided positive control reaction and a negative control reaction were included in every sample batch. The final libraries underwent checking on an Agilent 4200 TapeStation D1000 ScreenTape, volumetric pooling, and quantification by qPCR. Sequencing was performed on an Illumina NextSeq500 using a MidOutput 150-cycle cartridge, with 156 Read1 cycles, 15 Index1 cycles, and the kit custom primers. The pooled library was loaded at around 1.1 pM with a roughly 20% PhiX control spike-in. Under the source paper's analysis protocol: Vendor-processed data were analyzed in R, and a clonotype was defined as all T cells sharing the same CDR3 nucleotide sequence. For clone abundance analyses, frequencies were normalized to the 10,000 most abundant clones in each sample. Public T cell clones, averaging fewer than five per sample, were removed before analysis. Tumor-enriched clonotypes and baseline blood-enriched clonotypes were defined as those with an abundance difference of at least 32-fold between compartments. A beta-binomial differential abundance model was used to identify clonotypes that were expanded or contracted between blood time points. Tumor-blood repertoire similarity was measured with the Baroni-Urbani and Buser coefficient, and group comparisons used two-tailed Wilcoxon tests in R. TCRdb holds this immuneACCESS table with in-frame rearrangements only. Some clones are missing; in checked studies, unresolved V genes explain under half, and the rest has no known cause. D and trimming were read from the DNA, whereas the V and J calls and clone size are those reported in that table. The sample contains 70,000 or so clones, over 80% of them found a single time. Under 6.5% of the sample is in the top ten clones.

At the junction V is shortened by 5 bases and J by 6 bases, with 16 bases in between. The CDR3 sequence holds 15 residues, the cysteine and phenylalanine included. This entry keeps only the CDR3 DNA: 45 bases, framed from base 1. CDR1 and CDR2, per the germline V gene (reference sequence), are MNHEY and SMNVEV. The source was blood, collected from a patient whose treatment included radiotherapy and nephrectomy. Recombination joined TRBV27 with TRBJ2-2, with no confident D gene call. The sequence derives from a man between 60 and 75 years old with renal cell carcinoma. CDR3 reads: CASSPFNVAAGELFF. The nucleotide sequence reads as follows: TGTGCCAGCAGTCCCTTCAATGTGGCGGCCGGGGAGCTGTTTTTT.